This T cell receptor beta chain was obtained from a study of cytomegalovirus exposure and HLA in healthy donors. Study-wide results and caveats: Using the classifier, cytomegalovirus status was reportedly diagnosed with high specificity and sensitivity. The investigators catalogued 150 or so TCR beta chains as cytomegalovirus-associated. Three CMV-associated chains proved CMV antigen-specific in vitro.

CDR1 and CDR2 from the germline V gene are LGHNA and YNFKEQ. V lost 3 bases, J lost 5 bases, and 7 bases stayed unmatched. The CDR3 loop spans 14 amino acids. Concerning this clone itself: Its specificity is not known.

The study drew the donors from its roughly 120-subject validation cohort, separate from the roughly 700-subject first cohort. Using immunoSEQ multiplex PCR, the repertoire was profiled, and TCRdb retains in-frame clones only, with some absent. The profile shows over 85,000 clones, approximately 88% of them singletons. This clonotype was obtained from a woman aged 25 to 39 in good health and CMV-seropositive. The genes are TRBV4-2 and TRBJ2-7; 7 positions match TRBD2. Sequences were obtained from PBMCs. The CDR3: CASSQHITSDEQYF. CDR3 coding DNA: TGTGCCAGCAGCCAGCACATCACTAGCGACGAGCAGTACTTC.